This T cell receptor beta chain appears in the sequencing data of a study of blood T cell repertoires in COVID-19. Study in general: The origin of the acute and convalescent COVID-19 samples was the United States, Italy and Spain.

With 3 bases removed from V and 2 bases from J, the gap between germline ends came to 10 bases. The CDR3 length is 14 residues. CDR1 is LGHDT, CDR2 YNNKEL, per germline (reference sequence). This clone was found a few times. Sequencing was performed with immunoSEQ multiplex PCR; in TCRdb, only in-frame clones are kept and a portion is missing. This sample has 90,000 to 150,000 clones; around 80% occur once, and the top ten carry roughly 2.6%. The chain uses TRBV3-1 (or the pseudogene TRBV3-2) and TRBJ1-1; D is possibly TRBD1 (6 bases). Sequenced sample: peripheral blood. The sequence was collected from a man aged 45 to 65 with acute or convalescent COVID-19. CDR3 amino acids: CASSQNRVNTEAFF. In DNA form, the CDR3 reads TGTGCCAGCAGCCAGAACAGGGTTAACACTGAAGCTTTCTTT.